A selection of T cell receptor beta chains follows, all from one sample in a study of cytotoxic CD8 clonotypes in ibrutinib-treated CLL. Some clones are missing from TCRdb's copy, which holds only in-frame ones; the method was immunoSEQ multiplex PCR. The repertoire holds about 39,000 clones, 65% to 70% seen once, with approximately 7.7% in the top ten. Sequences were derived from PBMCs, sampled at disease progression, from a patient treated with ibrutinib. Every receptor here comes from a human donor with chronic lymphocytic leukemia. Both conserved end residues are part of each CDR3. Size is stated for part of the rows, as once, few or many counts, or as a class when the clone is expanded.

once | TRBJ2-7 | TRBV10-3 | CAISGLAGGPGEQYF
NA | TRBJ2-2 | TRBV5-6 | CASSLGSGGYTGELFF
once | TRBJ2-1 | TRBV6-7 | CASSYSGKATYNEQFF
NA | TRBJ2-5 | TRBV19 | CASSPRDRGETQYF
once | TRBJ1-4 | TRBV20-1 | CSARGVNVVFF
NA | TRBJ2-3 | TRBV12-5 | CASGSRLGTDTQYF
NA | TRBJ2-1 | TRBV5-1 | CASSLATGTSGRQAGQFF
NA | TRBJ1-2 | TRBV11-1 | CASSSRAGWRNGYTF
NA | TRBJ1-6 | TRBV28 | CASSSTALNSPLHF
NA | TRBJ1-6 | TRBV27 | CASSPPGGASTSPLHF
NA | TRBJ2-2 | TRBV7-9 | CASSFRGPDGELFF
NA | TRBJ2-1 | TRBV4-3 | CASSQDRPFPEQFF
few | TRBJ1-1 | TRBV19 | CASSIQLRMNTEAFF
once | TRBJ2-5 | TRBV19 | CASSTDRASAKTQYF
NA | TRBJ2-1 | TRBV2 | CASSSRGYNEQFF
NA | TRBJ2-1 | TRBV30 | CAWSLVGGEQFF
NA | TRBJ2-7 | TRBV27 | CASSLVPPGGGGSYEQYF
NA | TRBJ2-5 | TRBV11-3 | CASSLGGTEETQYF
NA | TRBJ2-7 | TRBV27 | CATPWLARAYEQYF
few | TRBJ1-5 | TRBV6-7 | CARGQGNLLSNQPQHF
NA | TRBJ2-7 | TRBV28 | CASTYSRDRPLYEQYF
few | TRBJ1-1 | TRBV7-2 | CASSNRGRKAEAFF